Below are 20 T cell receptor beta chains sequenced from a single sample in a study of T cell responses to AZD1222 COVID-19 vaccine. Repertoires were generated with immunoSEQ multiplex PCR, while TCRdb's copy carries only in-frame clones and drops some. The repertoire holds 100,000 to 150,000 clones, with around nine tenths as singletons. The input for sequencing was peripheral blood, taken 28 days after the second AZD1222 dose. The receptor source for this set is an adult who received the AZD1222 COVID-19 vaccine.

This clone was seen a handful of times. The CDR3, as DNA: TGTGCCAGCAGTTATGTGCAGGTCTCCACCCATGGCTACACCTTC. This encodes CASSYVQVSTHGYTF. V is TRBV6-2 or TRBV6-3 and J is TRBJ1-2; no firm D call. The CDR3 length is 15 residues. Germline V gene sequence: CDR1 MNHEY, CDR2 SVGEGT. With 3 bases removed from V and 6 bases from J, the gap between germline ends came to 17 bases.

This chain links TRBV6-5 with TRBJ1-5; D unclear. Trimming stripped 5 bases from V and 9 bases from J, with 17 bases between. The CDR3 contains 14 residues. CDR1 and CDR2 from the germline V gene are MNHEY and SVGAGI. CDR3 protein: CASSTGLSFSPQHF. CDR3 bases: TGTGCCAGCAGTACCGGACTGTCTTTTTCGCCCCAGCATTTT.

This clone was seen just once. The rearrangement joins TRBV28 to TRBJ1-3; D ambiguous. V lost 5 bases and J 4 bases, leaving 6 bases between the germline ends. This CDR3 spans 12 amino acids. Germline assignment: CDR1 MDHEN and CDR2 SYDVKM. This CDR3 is CASSTQGNTIYF. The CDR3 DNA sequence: TGTGCCAGCAGTACCCAGGGAAACACCATATATTTT.

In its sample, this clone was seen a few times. The CDR3 DNA sequence: TGTGCCAGCAGCTTGGACAACTACGAGCAGTACTTC. Amino acid sequence: CASSLDNYEQYF. The chain recombines TRBV5-4 with TRBJ2-7; D gene ambiguous. This CDR3 region has 12 residues. Germline CDR1 SGHNT, CDR2 YYREEE (reference sequence). Trimming cost V 0 bases and J 3 bases, with 4 bases left between them.

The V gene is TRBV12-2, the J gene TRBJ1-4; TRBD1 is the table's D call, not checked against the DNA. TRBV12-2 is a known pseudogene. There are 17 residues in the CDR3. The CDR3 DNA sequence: TGTGCAAGTCGCGTCTCAGGGGTTTCGCCTTTAGATGAAAAACTGTTTTTT. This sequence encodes CASRVSGVSPLDEKLFF.

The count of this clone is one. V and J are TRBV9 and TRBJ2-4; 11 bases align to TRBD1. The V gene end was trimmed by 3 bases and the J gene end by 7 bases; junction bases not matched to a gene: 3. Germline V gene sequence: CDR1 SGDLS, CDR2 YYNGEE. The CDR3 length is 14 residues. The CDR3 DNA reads TGTGCCAGCAGCGGGACAGGGGGCATGAACATTCAGTACTTC. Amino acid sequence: CASSGTGGMNIQYF.

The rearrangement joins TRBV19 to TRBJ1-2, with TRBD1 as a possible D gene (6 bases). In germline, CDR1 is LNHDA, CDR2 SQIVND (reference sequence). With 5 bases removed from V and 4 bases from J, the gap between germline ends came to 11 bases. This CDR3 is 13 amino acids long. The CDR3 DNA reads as TGTGCCAGTAGTCCAGGGGAGGGCTATGGCTACACCTTC. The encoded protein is CASSPGEGYGYTF.

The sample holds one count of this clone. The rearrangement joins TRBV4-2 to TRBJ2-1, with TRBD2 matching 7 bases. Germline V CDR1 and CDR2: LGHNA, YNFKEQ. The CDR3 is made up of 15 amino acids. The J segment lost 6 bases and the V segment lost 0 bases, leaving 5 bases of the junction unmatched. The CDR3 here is CASSQDGGGPNEQFF. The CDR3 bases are TGTGCCAGCAGCCAAGATGGCGGGGGACCCAATGAGCAGTTCTTC.

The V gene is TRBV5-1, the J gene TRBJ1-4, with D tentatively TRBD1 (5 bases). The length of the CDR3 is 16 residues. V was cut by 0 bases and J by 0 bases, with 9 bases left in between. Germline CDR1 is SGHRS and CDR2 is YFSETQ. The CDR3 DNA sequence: TGCGCCAGCAGCTTGGGACAGCCAACAACTAATGAAAAACTGTTTTTT. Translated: CASSLGQPTTNEKLFF.

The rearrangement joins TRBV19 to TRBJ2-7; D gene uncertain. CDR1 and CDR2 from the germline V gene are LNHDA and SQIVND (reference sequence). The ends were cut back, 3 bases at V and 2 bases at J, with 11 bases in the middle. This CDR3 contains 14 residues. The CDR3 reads CASSMSPLPYEQYF. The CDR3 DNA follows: TGTGCCAGTAGTATGTCACCATTACCCTACGAGCAGTACTTC.

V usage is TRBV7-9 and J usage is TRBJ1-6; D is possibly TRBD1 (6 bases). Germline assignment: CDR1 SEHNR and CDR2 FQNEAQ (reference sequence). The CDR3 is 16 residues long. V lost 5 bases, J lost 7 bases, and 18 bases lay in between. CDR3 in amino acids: CASSLGGASTNSPLHF. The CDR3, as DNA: TGTGCCAGCAGCCTGGGGGGGGCGAGTACCAATTCACCCCTCCACTTT.

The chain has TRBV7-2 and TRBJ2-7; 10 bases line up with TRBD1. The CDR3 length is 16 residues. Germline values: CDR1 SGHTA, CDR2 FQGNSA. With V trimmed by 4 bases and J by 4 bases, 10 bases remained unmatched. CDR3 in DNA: TGTGCCAGCAGCTACCTCCTACGGGACAGGGGATACGAGCAGTACTTC. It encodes CASSYLLRDRGYEQYF.

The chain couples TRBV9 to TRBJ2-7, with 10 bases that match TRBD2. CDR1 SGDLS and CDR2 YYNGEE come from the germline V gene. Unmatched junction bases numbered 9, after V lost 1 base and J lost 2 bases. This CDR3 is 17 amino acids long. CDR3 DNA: TGTGCCAGCAGCGTATCCCCTAGCGGGGGCCCCACCTACGAGCAGTACTTC. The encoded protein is CASSVSPSGGPTYEQYF.

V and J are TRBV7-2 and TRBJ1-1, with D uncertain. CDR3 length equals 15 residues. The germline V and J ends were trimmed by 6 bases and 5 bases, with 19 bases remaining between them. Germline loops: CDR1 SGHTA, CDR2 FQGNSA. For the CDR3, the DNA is TGTGCCAGCAGTCTTACCGCCGGGGTTTCTACTGAAGCTTTCTTT. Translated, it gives CASSLTAGVSTEAFF.

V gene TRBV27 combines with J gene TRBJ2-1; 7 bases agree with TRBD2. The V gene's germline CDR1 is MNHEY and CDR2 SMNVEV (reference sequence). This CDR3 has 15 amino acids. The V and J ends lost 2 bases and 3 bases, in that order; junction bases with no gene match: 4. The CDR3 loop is CASSLGGSLYNEQFF. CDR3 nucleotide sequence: TGTGCCAGCAGTTTAGGCGGGAGCCTCTACAATGAGCAGTTCTTC.

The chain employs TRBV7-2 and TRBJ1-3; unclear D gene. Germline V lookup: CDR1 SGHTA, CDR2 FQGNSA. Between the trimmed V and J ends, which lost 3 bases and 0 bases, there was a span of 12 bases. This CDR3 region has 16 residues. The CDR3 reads CASSFVPLRSGNTIYF. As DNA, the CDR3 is TGTGCCAGCAGCTTCGTCCCTTTACGCTCTGGAAACACCATATATTTT.

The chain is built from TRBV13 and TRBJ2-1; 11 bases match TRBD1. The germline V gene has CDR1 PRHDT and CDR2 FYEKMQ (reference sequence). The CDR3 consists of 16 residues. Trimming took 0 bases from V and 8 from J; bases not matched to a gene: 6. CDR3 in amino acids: CASSLGRGQGAYEQFF. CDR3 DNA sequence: TGTGCCAGCAGCTTAGGCCGAGGACAGGGGGCGTATGAGCAGTTCTTC.

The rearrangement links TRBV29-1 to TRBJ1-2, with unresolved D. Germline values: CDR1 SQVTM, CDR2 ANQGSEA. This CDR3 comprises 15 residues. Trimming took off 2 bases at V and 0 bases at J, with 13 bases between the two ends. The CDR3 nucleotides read TGCAGCGTTGAAACTAGAAGGGTGGCTAACTATGGCTACACCTTC. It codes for CSVETRRVANYGYTF.

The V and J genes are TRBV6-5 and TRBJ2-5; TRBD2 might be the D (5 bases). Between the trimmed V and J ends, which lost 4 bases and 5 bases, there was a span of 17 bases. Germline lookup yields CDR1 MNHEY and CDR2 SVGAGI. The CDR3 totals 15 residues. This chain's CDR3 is CASSSLDWVGETQYF. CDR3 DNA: TGTGCCAGCAGTTCTCTGGACTGGGTGGGGGAGACCCAGTACTTC.

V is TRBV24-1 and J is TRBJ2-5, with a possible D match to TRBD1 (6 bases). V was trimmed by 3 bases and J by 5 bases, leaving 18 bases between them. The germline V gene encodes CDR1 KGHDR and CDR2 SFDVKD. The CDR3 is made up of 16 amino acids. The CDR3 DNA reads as TGTGCCACCAGTGATCAACAGGGAAGGGGCCGGGAGACCCAGTACTTC. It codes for CATSDQQGRGRETQYF.